The 27 T cell receptor beta chains in this list originate from one sample, sequenced in a study of identical twins. One entry per CDR3 protein, called by TCRdb with MiXCR from the 5' RACE reads. The sample consists of 210,000 or so distinct CDR3 sequences, 15% of them appearing once. This same sample was also taken into another study, of T cells expressing NK-cell markers.

The specimen was CD8+ T cells sorted from blood. Source of these receptors: a woman between 18 and 30 years old in good health.

This chain connects TRBV6-4 to TRBJ2-3; 11 nucleotides align to TRBD2. V lost 1 base and J lost 3; bases outside the gene matches: 9. From germline, CDR1 is MRHNA and CDR2 SNTAGT. The CDR3 has 18 amino acids. The CDR3 loop reads CASSDYLLAGAGTDTQYF. CDR3 coding DNA: TGTGCCAGCAGTGACTACTTACTAGCGGGAGCCGGGACAGATACGCAGTATTTT.

The chain combines TRBV12-5 with TRBJ2-3; 9 bases are shared with TRBD1. The CDR3 has 15 amino acids. With V trimmed by 5 bases and J by 3 bases, 6 bases remained unmatched. Germline V CDR1 and CDR2: LGHNT, FRNRAP. The CDR3 DNA reads TGTGCTAGTGGTGACCGGGACAGGGAGACAGATACGCAGTATTTT. Amino acid sequence: CASGDRDRETDTQYF.

The chain couples TRBV5-1 to TRBJ2-2, with a weak D call TRBD2 (6 bases). CDR1 is SGHRS and CDR2 is YFSETQ in the germline V gene. The V end lost 4 bases, the J end lost 0 bases, and 25 bases lay between the germline ends. The CDR3 is 20 residues long. CDR3 bases: TGCGCCAGCAGCAGATTCGGGGGAGAGGCGCTGACCCCGAACACCGGGGAGCTGTTTTTT. Protein sequence: CASSRFGGEALTPNTGELFF.

This clonotype has only a few counts. The rearrangement joins TRBV27 to TRBJ2-5; D possibly matches TRBD1 or TRBD2 (5 bases each). V lost 6 bases to trimming and J lost 9 bases, with 14 bases between them. Germline CDR1 is MNHEY and CDR2 is SMNVEV (reference sequence). This CDR3 spans 12 amino acids. The CDR3 loop reads CASSHGGSAQYF. The CDR3 DNA follows: TGTGCCAGCAGCCATGGGGGTTCGGCCCAGTACTTC.

This chain connects TRBV20-1 to TRBJ1-1, with a tentative D call TRBD1 (5 bases). V was shortened by 3 bases and J by 5 bases, with 10 bases between the two germline ends. The germline gives CDR1 DFQATT, CDR2 SNEGSKA (reference sequence). This CDR3 is built from 12 residues. The CDR3 nucleotides are TGCAGTGCTAGTTTGGGGCAAACTGAAGCTTTCTTT. Encoded protein: CSASLGQTEAFF.

J is TRBJ1-2 and V is TRBV9; no clear D. Germline CDR1 SGDLS, CDR2 YYNGEE. CDR3 length: 16 amino acids. The V and J ends lost 0 bases and 8 bases respectively, with 20 bases between them. CDR3 in amino acids: CASSVGTGPSSRGYTF. In nucleotides, the CDR3 is TGTGCCAGCAGCGTAGGAACGGGTCCCTCCTCCCGGGGCTACACCTTC.

This clonotype was seen only a few times. V is TRBV3-1 and J is TRBJ2-2; no definite D call. The CDR3 extends over 13 amino acids. The germline V gene encodes CDR1 LGHDT and CDR2 YNNKEL (reference sequence). V was cut by 4 bases and J by 3 bases, with 6 bases left in between. The CDR3 spells CASSPGYTGELFF. CDR3 bases: TGTGCCAGCAGCCCAGGATACACCGGGGAGCTGTTTTTT.

J is TRBJ2-7 and V is TRBV6-5; TRBD1 matches 10 bases. V lost 4 bases to trimming and J lost 5 bases; unmatched junction nucleotides: 14. This CDR3 is built from 17 residues. Germline V gene data show CDR1 as MNHEY and CDR2 as SVGAGI. The CDR3 loop is CASSLTFPGTGVHEQYF. In DNA form, the CDR3 reads TGTGCCAGCAGTTTGACCTTTCCCGGGACAGGGGTCCACGAGCAGTACTTC.

V usage is TRBV12-3 or TRBV12-4 and J usage is TRBJ2-1; D possibly corresponds to TRBD2 (6 bases). Between the trimmed V and J ends, which lost 5 bases and 9 bases, there was a span of 11 bases. This CDR3 contains 12 residues. CDR3 region: CASSLTSLEQFF. The CDR3 bases are TGTGCCAGCAGTCTGACTAGTCTTGAGCAGTTCTTC.

This clonotype was seen more than once but under ten times. The chain uses TRBV29-1 and TRBJ2-3, with D perhaps TRBD2 (6 bases). V was pared by 3 bases and J by 0 bases, with 13 bases between. Germline lookup yields CDR1 SQVTM and CDR2 ANQGSEA. This CDR3 has 15 amino acids. In DNA, the CDR3 is TGCAGCGTTGATGTGGCGGGGTCTAGCACAGATACGCAGTATTTT. Its protein is CSVDVAGSSTDTQYF.

A remark on this clonotype: At one end the junction does not follow the germline gene, possibly because of a read error. The chain recombines TRBV20-1 with TRBJ2-3, with D tentatively TRBD1 (5 bases). The CDR3 contains 16 residues. Germline V CDR1 and CDR2: DFQATT, SNEGSKA (reference sequence). For the CDR3, the DNA is TGCTGTGCTAGAGATCCCCCTAAAGGGGATACAGATACGCAGTATTTT. Amino acids: CCARDPPKGDTDTQYF.

The genes are TRBV12-3 or TRBV12-4 and TRBJ2-5; no reliable D call. Between the trimmed V and J ends, which lost 3 bases and 5 bases, there was a span of 13 bases. This CDR3 has 14 residues. CDR3: CASSLGPLSETQYF. CDR3 nucleotide sequence: TGTGCCAGCAGTTTGGGCCCTCTAAGCGAGACCCAGTACTTC.

The chain combines TRBV6-2 or TRBV6-3 with TRBJ1-2; no definite D call. Trimming shortened V by 4 bases and J by 8 bases, and 14 bases separated the two germline ends. Germline V gene lookup returns CDR1 MNHEY and CDR2 SVGEGT. This CDR3 is 13 amino acids long. Written as DNA, the CDR3 is TGTGCCAGCAGTTCCACTGACCGCTCGGGCTACACCTTC. Protein product: CASSSTDRSGYTF.

This clonotype was seen many times. The rearrangement joins TRBV12-3 or TRBV12-4 to TRBJ2-7; 7 bases are shared with TRBD2. This CDR3 is 14 amino acids long. Unmatched junction bases numbered 6, after V lost 3 bases and J lost 4 bases. Written as DNA, the CDR3 is TGTGCCAGCAGTTTCGGGACCGGGGGGTACGAGCAGTACTTC. This sequence encodes CASSFGTGGYEQYF.

This clonotype was counted a few times. The chain carries TRBV12-3 or TRBV12-4 and TRBJ1-2; no firm D call. The CDR3 is made up of 12 amino acids. The V end was cut by 8 bases, the J end by 2 bases, with 9 bases between. The CDR3 loop reads CASRDENYGYTF. The CDR3 DNA reads TGTGCCAGCCGAGACGAAAACTATGGCTACACCTTC.

The chain employs TRBV19 and TRBJ2-1; TRBD2 aligns across 12 bases. J lost 8 bases, V lost 6 bases, and 8 bases had no gene match. Germline CDR1 reads LNHDA; CDR2 reads SQIVND (reference sequence). The length of the CDR3 is 15 residues. The chain's CDR3 is CASSRLAGVKDEQFF. For the CDR3, the DNA is TGTGCCAGTAGCCGACTAGCGGGAGTCAAAGATGAGCAGTTCTTC.

This sequence joins TRBV25-1 and TRBJ1-1, with a possible D match to TRBD1 (6 bases). The CDR3 loop spans 12 amino acids. The germline CDR1 and CDR2 sequences are MGHDK and SYGVNS. Trimming cost V 6 bases and J 6 bases, with 11 bases left between them. The chain's CDR3 is CASRQGLSEAFF. The CDR3 DNA sequence: TGTGCCAGCAGGCAGGGGTTGTCTGAAGCTTTCTTT.

The chain uses TRBV29-1 and TRBJ1-1; D is perhaps TRBD1 (5 bases). Germline values: CDR1 SQVTM, CDR2 ANQGSEA. Trimming removed 7 bases at V and 2 bases at J, with 14 bases between. The CDR3 runs to 13 residues. The CDR3: CSAETGENTEAFF. The CDR3 bases are TGCAGCGCCGAGACGGGGGAAAACACTGAAGCTTTCTTT. Filled out from reference TRBV29-1 and TRBJ1-1, the complete variable domain reads SAVISQKPSRDICQRGTSLTIQCQVDSQVTMMFWYRQQPGQSLTLIATANQGSEATYESGFVIDKFPISRPNLTFSTLTVSNMSPEDSSIYLCSAETGENTEAFFGQGTRLTVV.

This chain uses TRBV29-1 with TRBJ2-7; the D is unclear. The germline V and J ends were trimmed by 2 bases and 2 bases, with 10 bases remaining between them. CDR1 is SQVTM and CDR2 is ANQGSEA in the germline V gene. The CDR3 runs 13 residues. The CDR3 region is CSVENSLPYEQYF. In nucleotides, the CDR3 is TGCAGCGTTGAAAACAGCCTCCCCTACGAGCAGTACTTC.

In this sample, this clonotype turned up a few times. The chain carries TRBV3-1 and TRBJ2-2; perhaps TRBD1 as D (5 bases). V lost 4 bases and J lost 6, with 18 bases in between. The CDR3 length is 16 residues. Germline CDR1 is LGHDT and CDR2 is YNNKEL (reference sequence). The CDR3: CASSPIRVGVAGELFF. The CDR3 DNA reads TGTGCCAGCAGCCCCATACGGGTAGGGGTTGCCGGGGAGCTGTTTTTT.

This clonotype has a handful of counts. This chain joins TRBV7-9 and TRBJ1-1, with D perhaps matching TRBD1 (5 bases). From germline, CDR1 is SEHNR and CDR2 FQNEAQ (reference sequence). The V end was cut by 2 bases, the J end by 0 bases, with 10 bases between. The CDR3 loop spans 15 amino acids. The CDR3 DNA reads TGTGCCAGCAGCTTATTCGCAGGGATGAACACTGAAGCTTTCTTT. Translated, it gives CASSLFAGMNTEAFF.

This chain joins TRBV21-1 and TRBJ2-3; the table gives TRBD1 as D, unverified against the DNA. TRBV21-1 constitutes a pseudogene. The CDR3 is 14 amino acids. The CDR3 DNA reads TGTGCCAGCCCCAGGGGGGGGGGCACAGATACGCAGTATTTT. Translating it yields CASPRGGGTDTQYF.

The table lists this clonotype with a few counts. Written as DNA, the CDR3 is TGCAGTGCTAGGGCACAGGGTACTGAAGCTTTCTTT. It yields the protein CSARAQGTEAFF. The V and J genes are TRBV20-1 and TRBJ1-1; tentatively, D is TRBD1 (6 bases). V was clipped by 3 bases and J by 5 bases, with 10 bases between them. CDR3 size: 12 residues. Per the germline V gene, CDR1 is DFQATT and CDR2 is SNEGSKA (reference sequence).

The rearrangement joins TRBV15 to TRBJ2-5; 9 bases map to TRBD2. This CDR3 spans 15 amino acids. CDR1 is LNHNV, CDR2 YYDKDF, per germline (reference sequence). V trimming: 1 base; J trimming: 4 bases; junction bases outside the gene matches: 4. CDR3 DNA: TGTGCCACCAGCAGAGTGGCGGGACTAGCAGAGACCCAGTACTTC. It encodes CATSRVAGLAETQYF.

This chain connects TRBV9 to TRBJ2-1, with D tentatively TRBD2 (7 bases). The CDR3 covers 14 residues. V lost 2 bases and J lost 5, with 11 bases in between. Per germline, CDR1 SGDLS and CDR2 YYNGEE. The CDR3 nucleotides read TGTGCCAGCAGCGTGGGGGGGCAGCACAATGAGCAGTTCTTC. Encoded protein: CASSVGGQHNEQFF.

This clonotype was seen a handful of times. This chain's CDR3 is CATSTAGQGTDTQYF. In DNA form, the CDR3 reads TGTGCCACCAGCACAGCAGGGCAGGGGACAGATACGCAGTATTTT. The chain combines TRBV15 with TRBJ2-3; tentative D call: TRBD1 (6 bases). CDR1 LNHNV and CDR2 YYDKDF come from the germline V gene (reference sequence). CDR3 length: 15 amino acids. V lost 4 bases to trimming and J lost 3 bases, with 14 bases between them.

CDR3 nucleotides: TGTGCCAGCAGCTCCACCCCGTACTCCTACAATGAGCAGTTCTTC. Translation gives CASSSTPYSYNEQFF. The chain couples TRBV7-9 to TRBJ2-1, with D unclear. CDR1 and CDR2 from the germline V gene are SEHNR and FQNEAQ (reference sequence). V lost 4 bases, J lost 0 bases, and 10 bases lay in between. CDR3 length: 15 residues.